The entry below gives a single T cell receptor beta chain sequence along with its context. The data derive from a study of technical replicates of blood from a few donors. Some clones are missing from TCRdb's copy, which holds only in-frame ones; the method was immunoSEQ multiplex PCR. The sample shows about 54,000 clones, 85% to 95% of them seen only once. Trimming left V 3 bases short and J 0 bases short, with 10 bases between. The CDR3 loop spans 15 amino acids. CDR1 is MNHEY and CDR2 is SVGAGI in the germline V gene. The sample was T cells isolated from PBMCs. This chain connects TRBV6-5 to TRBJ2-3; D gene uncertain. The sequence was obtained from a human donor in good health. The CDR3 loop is CASSYSFVSTDTQYF. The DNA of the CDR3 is TGTGCCAGCAGTTATAGTTTCGTGAGCACAGATACGCAGTATTTT.